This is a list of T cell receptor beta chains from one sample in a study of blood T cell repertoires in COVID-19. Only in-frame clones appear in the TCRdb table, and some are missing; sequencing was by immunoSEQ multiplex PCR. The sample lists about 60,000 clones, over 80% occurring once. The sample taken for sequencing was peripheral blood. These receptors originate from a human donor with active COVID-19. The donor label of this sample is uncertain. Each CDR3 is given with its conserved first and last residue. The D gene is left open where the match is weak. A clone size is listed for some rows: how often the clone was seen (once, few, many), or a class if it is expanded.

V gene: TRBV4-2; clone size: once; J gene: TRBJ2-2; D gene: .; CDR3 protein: CASSQGQGNTGELFF; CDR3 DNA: TGTGCCAGCAGCCAAGGGCAGGGAAACACCGGGGAGCTGTTTTTT
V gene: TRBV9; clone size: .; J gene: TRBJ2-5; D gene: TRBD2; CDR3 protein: CASSVGDLAGGTQETQYF; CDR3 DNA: TGTGCCAGCAGCGTAGGAGATCTAGCGGGAGGAACACAAGAGACCCAGTACTTC
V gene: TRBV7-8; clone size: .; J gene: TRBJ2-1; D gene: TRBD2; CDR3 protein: CASSLVLAANEQFF; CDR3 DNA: TGTGCCAGCAGCTTAGTGCTAGCGGCCAATGAGCAGTTCTTC
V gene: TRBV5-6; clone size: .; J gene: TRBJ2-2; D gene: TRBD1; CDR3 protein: CASSFGTGGTGELFF; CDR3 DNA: TGTGCCAGCAGCTTCGGGACAGGAGGCACCGGGGAGCTGTTTTTT
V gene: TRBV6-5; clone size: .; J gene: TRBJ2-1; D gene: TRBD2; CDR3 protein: CASSSLAGVGNEQFF; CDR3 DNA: TGTGCCAGCAGTTCTCTAGCGGGAGTTGGGAATGAGCAGTTCTTC
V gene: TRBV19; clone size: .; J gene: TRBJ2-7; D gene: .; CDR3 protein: CASSRQGSGEQYF; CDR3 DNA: TGTGCCAGTAGTAGGCAGGGAAGTGGCGAGCAGTACTTC
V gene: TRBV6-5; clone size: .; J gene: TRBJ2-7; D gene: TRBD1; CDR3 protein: CASRGQGYEQYF; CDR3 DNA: TGTGCCAGCAGAGGACAGGGCTACGAGCAGTACTTC
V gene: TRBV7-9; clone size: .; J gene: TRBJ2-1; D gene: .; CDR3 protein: CASSLVGLGAEQFF; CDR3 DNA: TGTGCCAGCAGCTTAGTAGGTCTTGGAGCTGAGCAGTTCTTC
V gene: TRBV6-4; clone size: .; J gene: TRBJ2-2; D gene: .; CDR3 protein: CASSPSSTLPGELFF; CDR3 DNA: TGTGCCAGCAGCCCCTCCTCTACCTTGCCCGGGGAGCTGTTTTTT
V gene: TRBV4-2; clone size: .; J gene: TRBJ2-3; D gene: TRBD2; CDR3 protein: CASSQDLPSGGTDTQYF; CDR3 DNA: TGTGCCAGCAGCCAAGATCTGCCTAGCGGGGGCACAGATACGCAGTATTTT
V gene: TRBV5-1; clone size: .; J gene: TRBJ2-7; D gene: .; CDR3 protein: CASRISQGYEQYF; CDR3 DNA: TGCGCCAGCAGGATTTCCCAGGGCTACGAGCAGTACTTC
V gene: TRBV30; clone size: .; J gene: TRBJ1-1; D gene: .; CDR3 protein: CAWSVQANTEAFF; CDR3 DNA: TGTGCCTGGAGCGTACAGGCGAACACTGAAGCTTTCTTT
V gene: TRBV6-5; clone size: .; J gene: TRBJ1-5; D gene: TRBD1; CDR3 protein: CASTPGQGVQPQHF; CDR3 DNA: TGTGCCAGCACACCGGGACAGGGGGTTCAGCCCCAGCATTTT
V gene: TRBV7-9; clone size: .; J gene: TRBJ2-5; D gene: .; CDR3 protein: CASSPGETQYF; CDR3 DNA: TGTGCCAGCAGCCCCGGGGAGACCCAGTACTTC
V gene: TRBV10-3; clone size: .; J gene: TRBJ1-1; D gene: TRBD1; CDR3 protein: CAIRTTDRATEAFF; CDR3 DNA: TGTGCCATCAGGACTACAGACAGGGCAACTGAAGCTTTCTTT
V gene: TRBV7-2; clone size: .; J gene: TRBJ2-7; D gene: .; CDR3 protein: CASAERTAYEQYF; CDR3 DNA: TGTGCCAGCGCAGAGAGGACAGCCTACGAGCAGTACTTC
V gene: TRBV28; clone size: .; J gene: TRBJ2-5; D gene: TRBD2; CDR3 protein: CASTTHSGSRQETQYF; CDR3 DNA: TGTGCCAGCACTACCCATAGCGGGAGTCGACAAGAGACCCAGTACTTC
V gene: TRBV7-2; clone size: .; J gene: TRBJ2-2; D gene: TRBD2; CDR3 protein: CASSLLAGTGELFF; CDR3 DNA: TGTGCCAGCAGCTTACTAGCGGGGACCGGGGAGCTGTTTTTT
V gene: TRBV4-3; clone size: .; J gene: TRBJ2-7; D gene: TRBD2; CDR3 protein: CASSQGRLAAYEQYF; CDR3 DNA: TGCGCCAGCAGCCAAGGAAGGCTAGCGGCCTACGAGCAGTACTTC
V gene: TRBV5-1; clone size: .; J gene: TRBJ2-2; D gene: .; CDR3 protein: CASSLGATNTGELFF; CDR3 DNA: TGCGCCAGCAGCTTGGGTGCTACGAACACCGGGGAGCTGTTTTTT
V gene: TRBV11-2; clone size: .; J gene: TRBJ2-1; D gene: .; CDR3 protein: CASSLDGHPYNEQFF; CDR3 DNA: TGTGCCAGCAGCTTAGACGGACACCCCTACAATGAGCAGTTCTTC
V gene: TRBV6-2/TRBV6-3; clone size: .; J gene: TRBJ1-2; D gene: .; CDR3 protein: CASSPLWRGARPANYGYTF; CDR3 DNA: TGTGCCAGCAGTCCACTCTGGAGGGGCGCACGACCCGCTAACTATGGCTACACCTTC
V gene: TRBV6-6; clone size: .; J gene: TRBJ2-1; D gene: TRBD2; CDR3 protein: CASSRGLAASSYNEQFF; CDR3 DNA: TGTGCCAGCAGTCGTGGACTAGCGGCGAGCTCCTACAATGAGCAGTTCTTC
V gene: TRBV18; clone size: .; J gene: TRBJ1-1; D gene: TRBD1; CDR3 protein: CATKGAMNTEAFF; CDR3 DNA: TGTGCCACGAAGGGGGCCATGAACACTGAAGCTTTCTTT
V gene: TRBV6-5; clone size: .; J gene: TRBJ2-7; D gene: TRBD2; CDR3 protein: CASSLSGSYEQYF; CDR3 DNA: TGTGCCAGCAGTCTTAGCGGGAGTTACGAGCAGTACTTC
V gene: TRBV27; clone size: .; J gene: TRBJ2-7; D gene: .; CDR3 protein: CASSPSPHLTYEQYF; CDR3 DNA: TGTGCCAGCAGTCCATCGCCACACCTCACCTACGAGCAGTACTTC
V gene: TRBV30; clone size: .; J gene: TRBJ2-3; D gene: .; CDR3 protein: CAWSGRIALITDTQYF; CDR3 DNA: TGTGCCTGGAGTGGGAGAATAGCTCTCATCACAGATACGCAGTATTTT
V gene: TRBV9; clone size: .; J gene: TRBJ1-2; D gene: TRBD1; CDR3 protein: CASSVGTGDFGYTF; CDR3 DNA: TGTGCCAGCAGCGTCGGGACAGGGGATTTCGGCTACACCTTC
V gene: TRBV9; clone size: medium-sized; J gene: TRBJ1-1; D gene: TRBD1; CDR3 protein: CASSRQGALSEAFF; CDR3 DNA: TGTGCCAGCAGCCGACAGGGGGCGCTCTCTGAAGCTTTCTTT
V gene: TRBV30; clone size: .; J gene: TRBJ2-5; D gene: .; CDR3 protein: CAWSVLIGETQYF; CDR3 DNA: TGTGCCTGGAGTGTACTTATTGGAGAGACCCAGTACTTC
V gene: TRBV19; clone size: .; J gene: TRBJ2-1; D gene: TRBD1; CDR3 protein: CASSINTFRGRINEQFF; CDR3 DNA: TGTGCCAGTAGTATAAATACCTTCAGGGGGCGGATTAATGAGCAGTTCTTC
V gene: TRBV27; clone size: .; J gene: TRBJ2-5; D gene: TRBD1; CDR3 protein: CASGDRGAWQETQYF; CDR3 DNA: TGTGCCAGCGGAGACAGGGGCGCTTGGCAAGAGACCCAGTACTTC
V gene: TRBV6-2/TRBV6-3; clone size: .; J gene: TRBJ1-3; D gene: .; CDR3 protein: CASSYAFSSGNTIYF; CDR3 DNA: TGTGCCAGCAGTTATGCTTTCAGCTCTGGAAACACCATATATTTT
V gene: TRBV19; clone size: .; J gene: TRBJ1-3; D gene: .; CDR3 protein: CASIDQGSGNTIYF; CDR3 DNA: TGTGCCAGTATCGATCAGGGGTCTGGAAACACCATATATTTT
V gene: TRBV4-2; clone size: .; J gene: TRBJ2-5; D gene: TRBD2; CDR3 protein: CASSPAAVSGGRQTQYF; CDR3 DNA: TGTGCCAGCAGCCCCGCCGCGGTTAGCGGGGGGCGGCAGACCCAGTACTTC
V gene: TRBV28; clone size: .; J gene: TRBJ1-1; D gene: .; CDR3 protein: CASREQGNTEAFF; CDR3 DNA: TGTGCCAGCAGGGAACAGGGGAACACTGAAGCTTTCTTT
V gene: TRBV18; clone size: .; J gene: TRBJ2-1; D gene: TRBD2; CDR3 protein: CASTGGGLQFF; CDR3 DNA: TGTGCCAGCACCGGGGGGGGTTTACAGTTCTTC
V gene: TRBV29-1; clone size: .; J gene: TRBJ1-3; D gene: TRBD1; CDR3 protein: CSVTTGASGNTIYF; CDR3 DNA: TGCAGCGTGACGACAGGGGCAAGTGGAAACACCATATATTTT
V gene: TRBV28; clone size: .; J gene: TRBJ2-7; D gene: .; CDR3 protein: CANSLPRVSAYEQYF; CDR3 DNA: TGTGCCAACTCCCTACCCAGGGTGTCGGCCTACGAGCAGTACTTC
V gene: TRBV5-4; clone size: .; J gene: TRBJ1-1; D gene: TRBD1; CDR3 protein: CASSLGQGLGTEAFF; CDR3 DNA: TGTGCCAGCAGCTTGGGACAGGGGTTGGGCACTGAAGCTTTCTTT
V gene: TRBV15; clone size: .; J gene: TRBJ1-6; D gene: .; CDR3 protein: CATSRDGSRVGSPLHF; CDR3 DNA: TGTGCCACCAGCAGAGATGGATCCAGGGTCGGCTCACCCCTCCACTTT
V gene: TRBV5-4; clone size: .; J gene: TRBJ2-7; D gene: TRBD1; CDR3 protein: CASSPTDRGIIYEQYF; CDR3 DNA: TGTGCCAGCAGCCCCACCGACAGGGGGATAATCTACGAGCAGTACTTC
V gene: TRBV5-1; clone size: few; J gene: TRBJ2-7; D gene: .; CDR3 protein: CASSLGGPAVNEQYF; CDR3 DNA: TGCGCCAGCAGCTTGGGGGGCCCCGCAGTTAACGAGCAGTACTTC
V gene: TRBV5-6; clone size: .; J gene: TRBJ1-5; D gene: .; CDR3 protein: CASSSWGEAGPQHF; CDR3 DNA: TGTGCCAGCAGCTCCTGGGGGGAAGCGGGGCCCCAGCATTTT